The clone carrying this TCR beta chain occurred a few times. V dropped 1 base and J dropped 9; count of bases not matched to a gene: 8. The germline V gene has CDR1 MGHDK and CDR2 SYGVNS. The CDR3 has 14 amino acids. This specimen comes from a study of blood T cell repertoires in COVID-19. Some clones are missing from TCRdb's copy, which holds only in-frame ones; the method was immunoSEQ multiplex PCR. The table has 310,000 or so clones, around nine tenths seen once. This sequence originates from a woman aged 50 to 60 with active or convalescent COVID-19. The specimen was peripheral blood. The V gene is TRBV25-1, the J gene TRBJ2-5, with 7 nucleotides matching TRBD2. The CDR3 loop reads CASSEFFDSGAQYF. Written as DNA, the CDR3 is TGTGCCAGCAGTGAATTTTTCGACAGCGGGGCCCAGTACTTC.